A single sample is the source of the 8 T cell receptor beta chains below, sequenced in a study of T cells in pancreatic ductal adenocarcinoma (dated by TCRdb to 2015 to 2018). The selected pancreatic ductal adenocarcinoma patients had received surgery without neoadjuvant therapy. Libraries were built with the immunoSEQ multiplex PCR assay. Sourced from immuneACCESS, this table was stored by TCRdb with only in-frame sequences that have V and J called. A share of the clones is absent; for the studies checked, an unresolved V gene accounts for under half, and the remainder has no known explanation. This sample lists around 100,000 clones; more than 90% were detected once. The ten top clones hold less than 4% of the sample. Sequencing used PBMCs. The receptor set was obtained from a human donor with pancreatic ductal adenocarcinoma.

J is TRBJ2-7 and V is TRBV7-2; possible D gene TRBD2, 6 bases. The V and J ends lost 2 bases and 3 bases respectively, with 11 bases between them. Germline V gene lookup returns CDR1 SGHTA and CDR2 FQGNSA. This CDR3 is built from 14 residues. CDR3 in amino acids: CASSLRAGYYEQYF. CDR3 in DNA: TGTGCCAGCAGCTTAAGGGCGGGATACTACGAGCAGTACTTC.

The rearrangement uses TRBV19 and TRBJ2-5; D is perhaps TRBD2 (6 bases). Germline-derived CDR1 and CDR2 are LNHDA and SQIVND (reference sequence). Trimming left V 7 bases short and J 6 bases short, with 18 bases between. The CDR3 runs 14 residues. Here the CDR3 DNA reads TGTGCCAGTAAAGCGGGTGCAGATGGGCAGACCCAGTACTTC. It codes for CASKAGADGQTQYF.

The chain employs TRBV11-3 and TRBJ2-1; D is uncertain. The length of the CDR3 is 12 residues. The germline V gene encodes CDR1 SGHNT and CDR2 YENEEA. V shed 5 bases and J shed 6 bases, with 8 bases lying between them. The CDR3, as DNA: TGTGCCAGCAGCGCTACCCTCAATGAGCAGTTCTTC. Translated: CASSATLNEQFF.

CDR3 loop: CASSPGTSGGSSYEQYF. DNA of the CDR3: TGTGCCAGCAGTCCAGGGACTAGCGGGGGTAGCTCCTACGAGCAGTACTTC. The chain couples TRBV27 to TRBJ2-7; 14 positions match TRBD2. J gave up 0 bases and V 5 bases, and 6 bases lay outside the gene matches. Germline CDR1 and CDR2: MNHEY and SMNVEV (reference sequence). This CDR3 has 17 amino acids.

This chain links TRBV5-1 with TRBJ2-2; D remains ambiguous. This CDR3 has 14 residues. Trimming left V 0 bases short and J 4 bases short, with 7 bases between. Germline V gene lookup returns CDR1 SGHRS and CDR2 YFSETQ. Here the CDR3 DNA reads TGCGCCAGCAGCTTGGAACAGTTCACCGGGGAGCTGTTTTTT. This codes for CASSLEQFTGELFF.

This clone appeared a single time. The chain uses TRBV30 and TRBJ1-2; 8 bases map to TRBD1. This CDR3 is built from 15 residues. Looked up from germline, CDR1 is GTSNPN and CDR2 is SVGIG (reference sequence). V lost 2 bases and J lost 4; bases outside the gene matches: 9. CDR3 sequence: CAWSINRGFTYGYTF. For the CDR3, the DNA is TGTGCCTGGAGTATAAACAGGGGGTTCACCTATGGCTACACCTTC. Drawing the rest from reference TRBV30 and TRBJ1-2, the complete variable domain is SQTIHQWPATLVQPVGSPLSLECTVEGTSNPNLYWYRQAAGRGLQLLFYSVGIGQISSEVPQNLSASRPQDRQFILSSKKLLLSDSGFYLCAWSINRGFTYGYTFGSGTRLTVV.

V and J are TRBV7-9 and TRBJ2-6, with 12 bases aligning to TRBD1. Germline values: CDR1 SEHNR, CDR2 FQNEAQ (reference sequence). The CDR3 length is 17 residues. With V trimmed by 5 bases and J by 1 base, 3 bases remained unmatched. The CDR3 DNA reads TGTGCCAGCAGCCCGGGACAGGGGGCGTCTGGGGCCAACGTCCTGACTTTC. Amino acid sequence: CASSPGQGASGANVLTF.

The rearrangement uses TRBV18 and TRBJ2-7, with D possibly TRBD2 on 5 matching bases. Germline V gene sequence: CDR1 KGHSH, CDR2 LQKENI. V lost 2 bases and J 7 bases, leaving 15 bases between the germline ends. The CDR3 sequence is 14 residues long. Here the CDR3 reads CASSPVGNEREQYF. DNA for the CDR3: TGTGCCAGCTCACCAGTGGGCAATGAGCGGGAGCAGTACTTC.